This TCR beta chain stems from a study of cytomegalovirus exposure and HLA in healthy donors. Turning to the study itself: Both the roughly 120 validation repertoires and the 666 first-cohort repertoires used the same platform, as reported by a later analysis.

Profiled with immunoSEQ multiplex PCR; TCRdb holds only in-frame clones, not every one. The profile shows 200,000 to 300,000 clones, around 90% of them singletons. With regard to this clone: Its antigen remains unidentified.

Overall study results and limits: The study labeled under 200 TCR beta chains cytomegalovirus-associated. Within the roughly 120 validation repertoires, first-cohort TCR clusters tended to co-occur, according to a later analysis. A few chains tied to CMV proved CMV antigen-specific in vitro.

The sequenced material came from PBMCs. The receptor was derived from a young woman in good health and CMV-seronegative.

The CDR3 DNA reads TGTGCCAGCAGTGAGGTAAGGGATAGCGGGACACTTGAGCAGTACTTC. Its translation: CASSEVRDSGTLEQYF. The V and J genes are TRBV2 and TRBJ2-7, with TRBD2 identical over 8 bases. After removal of 3 bases from V and 7 bases from J, the junction contained 14 bases not matched to a gene. The CDR3 runs 16 residues. CDR1 and CDR2 (germline): SNHLY, FYNNEI.